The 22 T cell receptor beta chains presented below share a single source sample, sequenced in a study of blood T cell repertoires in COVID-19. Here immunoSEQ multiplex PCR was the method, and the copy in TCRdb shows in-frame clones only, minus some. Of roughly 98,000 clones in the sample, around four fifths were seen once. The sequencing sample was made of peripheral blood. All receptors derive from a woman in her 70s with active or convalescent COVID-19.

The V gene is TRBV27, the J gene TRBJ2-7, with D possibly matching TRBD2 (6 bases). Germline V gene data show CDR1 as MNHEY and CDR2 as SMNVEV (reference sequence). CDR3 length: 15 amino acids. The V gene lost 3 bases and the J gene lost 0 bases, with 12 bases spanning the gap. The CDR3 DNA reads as TGTGCCAGCAGTTTTCGTGACGGGAGCTCCTACGAGCAGTACTTC. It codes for CASSFRDGSSYEQYF.

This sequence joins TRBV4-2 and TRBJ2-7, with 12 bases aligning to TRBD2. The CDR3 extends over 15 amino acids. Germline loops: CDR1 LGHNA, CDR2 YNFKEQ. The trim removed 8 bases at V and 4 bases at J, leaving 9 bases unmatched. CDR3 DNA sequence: TGTGCCAGCGGGGTACAGACTAGCGGGGGTTACGAGCAGTACTTC. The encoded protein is CASGVQTSGGYEQYF.

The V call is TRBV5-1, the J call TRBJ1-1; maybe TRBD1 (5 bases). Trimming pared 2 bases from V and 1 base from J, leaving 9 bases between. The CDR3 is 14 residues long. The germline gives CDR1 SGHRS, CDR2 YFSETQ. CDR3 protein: CASSLSGENTEAFF. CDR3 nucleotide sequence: TGCGCCAGCAGCTTATCGGGGGAGAACACTGAAGCTTTCTTT.

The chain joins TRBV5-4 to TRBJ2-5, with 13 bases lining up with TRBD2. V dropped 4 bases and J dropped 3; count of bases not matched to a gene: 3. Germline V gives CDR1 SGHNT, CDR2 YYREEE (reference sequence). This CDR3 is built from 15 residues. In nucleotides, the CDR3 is TGTGCCAGCAGCAAGGGACTAGCGGGGAAAGAGACCCAGTACTTC. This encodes CASSKGLAGKETQYF.

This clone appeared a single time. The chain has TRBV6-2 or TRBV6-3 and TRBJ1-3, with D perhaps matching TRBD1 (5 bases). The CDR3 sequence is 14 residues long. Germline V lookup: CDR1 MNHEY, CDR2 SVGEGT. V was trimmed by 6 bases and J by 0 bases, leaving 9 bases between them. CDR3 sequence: CASSLGHSGNTIYF. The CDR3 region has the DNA TGTGCCAGCAGCCTCGGACACTCTGGAAACACCATATATTTT.

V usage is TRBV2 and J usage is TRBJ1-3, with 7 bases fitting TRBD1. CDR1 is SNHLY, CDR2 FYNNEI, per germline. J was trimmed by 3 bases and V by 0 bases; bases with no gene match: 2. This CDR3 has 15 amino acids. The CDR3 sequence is CASSEAGTVGNTIYF. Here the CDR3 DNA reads TGTGCCAGCAGTGAAGCTGGGACAGTTGGAAACACCATATATTTT. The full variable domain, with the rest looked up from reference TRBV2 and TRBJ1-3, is EPEVTQTPSHQVTQMGQEVILRCVPISNHLYFYWYRQILGQKVEFLVSFYNNEISEKSEIFDDQFSVERPDGSNFTLKIRSTKLEDSAMYFCASSEAGTVGNTIYFGEGSWLTVV.

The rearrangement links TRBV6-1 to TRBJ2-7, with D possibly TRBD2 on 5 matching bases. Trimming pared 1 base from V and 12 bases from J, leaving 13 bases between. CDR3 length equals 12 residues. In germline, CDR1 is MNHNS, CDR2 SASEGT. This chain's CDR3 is CASSEVAGVLYF. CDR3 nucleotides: TGTGCCAGCAGTGAAGTGGCCGGGGTTCTGTACTTC.

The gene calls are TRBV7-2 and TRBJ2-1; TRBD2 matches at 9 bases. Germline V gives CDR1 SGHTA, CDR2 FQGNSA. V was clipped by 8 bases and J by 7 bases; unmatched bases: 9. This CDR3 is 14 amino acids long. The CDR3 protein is CASGRGTSLNEQFF. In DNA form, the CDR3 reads TGTGCCAGCGGCAGAGGGACTAGCTTAAATGAGCAGTTCTTC.

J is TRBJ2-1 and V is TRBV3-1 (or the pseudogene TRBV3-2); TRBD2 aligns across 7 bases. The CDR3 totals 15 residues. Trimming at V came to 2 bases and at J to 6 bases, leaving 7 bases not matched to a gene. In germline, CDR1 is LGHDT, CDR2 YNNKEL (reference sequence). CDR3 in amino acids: CASSQTGLGSNEQFF. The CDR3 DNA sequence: TGTGCCAGCAGCCAAACTGGACTAGGCAGCAATGAGCAGTTCTTC.

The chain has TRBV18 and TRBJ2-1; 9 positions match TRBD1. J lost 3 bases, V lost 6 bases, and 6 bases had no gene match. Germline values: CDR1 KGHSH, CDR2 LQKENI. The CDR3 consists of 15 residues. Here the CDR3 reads CASSQGQGSYNEQFF. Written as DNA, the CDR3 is TGTGCCAGCTCCCAAGGACAGGGGAGCTACAATGAGCAGTTCTTC.

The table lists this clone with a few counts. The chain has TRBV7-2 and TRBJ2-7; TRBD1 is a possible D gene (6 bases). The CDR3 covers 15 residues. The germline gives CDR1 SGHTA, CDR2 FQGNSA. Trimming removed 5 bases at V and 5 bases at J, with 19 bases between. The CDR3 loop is CASSITGTKTHEQYF. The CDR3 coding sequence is TGTGCCAGCAGCATAACCGGGACAAAGACCCACGAGCAGTACTTC.

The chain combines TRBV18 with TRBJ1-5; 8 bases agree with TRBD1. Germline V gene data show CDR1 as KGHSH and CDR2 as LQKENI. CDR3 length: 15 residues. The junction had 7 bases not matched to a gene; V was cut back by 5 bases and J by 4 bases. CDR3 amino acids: CASSIQGALNQPQHF. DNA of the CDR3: TGTGCCAGCTCAATCCAGGGGGCCCTTAATCAGCCCCAGCATTTT. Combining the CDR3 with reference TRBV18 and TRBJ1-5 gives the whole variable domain NAGVMQNPRHLVRRRGQEARLRCSPMKGHSHVYWYRQLPEEGLKFMVYLQKENIIDESGMPKERFSAEFPKEGPSILRIQQVVRGDSAAYFCASSIQGALNQPQHFGDGTRLSIL.

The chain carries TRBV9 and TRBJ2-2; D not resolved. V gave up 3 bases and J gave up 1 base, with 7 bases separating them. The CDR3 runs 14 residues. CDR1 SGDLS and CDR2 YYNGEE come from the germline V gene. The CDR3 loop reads CASSAAQNTGELFF. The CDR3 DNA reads TGTGCCAGCAGCGCCGCACAGAACACCGGGGAGCTGTTTTTT.

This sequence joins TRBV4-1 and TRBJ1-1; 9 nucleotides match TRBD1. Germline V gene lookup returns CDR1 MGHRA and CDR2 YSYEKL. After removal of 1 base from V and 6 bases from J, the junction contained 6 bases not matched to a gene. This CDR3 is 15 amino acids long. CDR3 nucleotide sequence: TGCGCCAGCAGCCAAGGGAGGGACAGGGTCGCTGAAGCTTTCTTT. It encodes CASSQGRDRVAEAFF.

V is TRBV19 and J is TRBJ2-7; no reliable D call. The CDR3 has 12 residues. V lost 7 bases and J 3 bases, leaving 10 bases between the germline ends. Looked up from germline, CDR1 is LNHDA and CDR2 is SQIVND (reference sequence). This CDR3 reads CASTGRNYEQYF. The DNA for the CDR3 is TGTGCCAGTACTGGCAGGAACTACGAGCAGTACTTC.

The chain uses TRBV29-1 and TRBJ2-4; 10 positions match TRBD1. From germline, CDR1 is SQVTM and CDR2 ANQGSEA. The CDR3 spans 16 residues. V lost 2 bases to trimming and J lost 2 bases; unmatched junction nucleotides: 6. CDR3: CSVELTGGATKNIQYF. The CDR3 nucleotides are TGCAGCGTTGAACTGACAGGGGGCGCGACCAAAAACATTCAGTACTTC.

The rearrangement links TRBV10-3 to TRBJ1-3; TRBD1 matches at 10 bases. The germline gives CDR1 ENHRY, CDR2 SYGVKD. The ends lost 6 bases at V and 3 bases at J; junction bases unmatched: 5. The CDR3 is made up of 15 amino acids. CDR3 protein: CAISSGQGFGNTIYF. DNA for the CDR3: TGTGCCATCAGCTCGGGACAGGGGTTTGGAAACACCATATATTTT.

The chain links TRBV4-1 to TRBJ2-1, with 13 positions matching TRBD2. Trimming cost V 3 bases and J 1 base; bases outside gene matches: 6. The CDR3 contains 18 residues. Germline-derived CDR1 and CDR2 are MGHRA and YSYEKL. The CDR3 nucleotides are TGCGCCAGCAGCCACGGACTAGCGGGGGTCCCATCCTACAATGAGCAGTTCTTC. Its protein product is CASSHGLAGVPSYNEQFF.

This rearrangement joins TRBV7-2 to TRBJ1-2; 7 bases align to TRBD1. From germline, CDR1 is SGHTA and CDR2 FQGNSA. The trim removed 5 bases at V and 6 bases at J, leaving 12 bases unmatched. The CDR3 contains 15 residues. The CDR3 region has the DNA TGTGCCAGCAGCCCCGCCGTTGACAGGGAACATGGCTACACCTTC. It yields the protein CASSPAVDREHGYTF.

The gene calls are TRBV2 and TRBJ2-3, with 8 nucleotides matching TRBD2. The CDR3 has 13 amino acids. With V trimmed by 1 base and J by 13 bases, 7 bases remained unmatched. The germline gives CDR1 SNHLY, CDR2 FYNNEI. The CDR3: CASSEDRGGREYF. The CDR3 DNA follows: TGTGCCAGCAGTGAAGACCGGGGGGGCCGGGAGTATTTT. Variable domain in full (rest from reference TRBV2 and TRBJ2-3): EPEVTQTPSHQVTQMGQEVILRCVPISNHLYFYWYRQILGQKVEFLVSFYNNEISEKSEIFDDQFSVERPDGSNFTLKIRSTKLEDSAMYFCASSEDRGGREYFGPGTRLTVL.

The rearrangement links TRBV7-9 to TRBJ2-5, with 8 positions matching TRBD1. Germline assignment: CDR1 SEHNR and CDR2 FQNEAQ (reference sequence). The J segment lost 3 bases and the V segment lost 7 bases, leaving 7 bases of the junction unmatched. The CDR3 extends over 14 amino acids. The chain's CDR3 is CASTLDRGEETQYF. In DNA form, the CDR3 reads TGTGCCAGCACTCTAGACAGGGGCGAAGAGACCCAGTACTTC.

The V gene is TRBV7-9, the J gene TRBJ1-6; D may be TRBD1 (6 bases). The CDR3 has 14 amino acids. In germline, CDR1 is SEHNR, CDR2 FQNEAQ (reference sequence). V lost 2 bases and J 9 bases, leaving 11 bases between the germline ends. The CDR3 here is CASSLPQGVSPLHF. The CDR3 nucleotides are TGTGCCAGCAGCTTACCACAGGGAGTTTCACCCCTCCACTTT.